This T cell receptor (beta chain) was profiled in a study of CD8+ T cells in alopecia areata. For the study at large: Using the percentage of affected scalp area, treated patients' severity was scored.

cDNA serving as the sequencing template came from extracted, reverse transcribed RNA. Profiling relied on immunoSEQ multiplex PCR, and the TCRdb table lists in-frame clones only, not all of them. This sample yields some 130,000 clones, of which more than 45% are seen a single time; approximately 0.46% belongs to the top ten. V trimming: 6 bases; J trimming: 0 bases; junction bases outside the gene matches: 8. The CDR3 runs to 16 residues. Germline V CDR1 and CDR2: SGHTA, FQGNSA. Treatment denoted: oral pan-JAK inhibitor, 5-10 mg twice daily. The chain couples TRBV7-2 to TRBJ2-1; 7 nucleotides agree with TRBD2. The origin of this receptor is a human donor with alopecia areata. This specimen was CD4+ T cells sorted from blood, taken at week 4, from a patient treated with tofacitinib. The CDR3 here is CASRREGESSYNEQFF. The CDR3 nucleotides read TGTGCCAGCAGAAGGGAGGGCGAGAGCTCCTACAATGAGCAGTTCTTC.